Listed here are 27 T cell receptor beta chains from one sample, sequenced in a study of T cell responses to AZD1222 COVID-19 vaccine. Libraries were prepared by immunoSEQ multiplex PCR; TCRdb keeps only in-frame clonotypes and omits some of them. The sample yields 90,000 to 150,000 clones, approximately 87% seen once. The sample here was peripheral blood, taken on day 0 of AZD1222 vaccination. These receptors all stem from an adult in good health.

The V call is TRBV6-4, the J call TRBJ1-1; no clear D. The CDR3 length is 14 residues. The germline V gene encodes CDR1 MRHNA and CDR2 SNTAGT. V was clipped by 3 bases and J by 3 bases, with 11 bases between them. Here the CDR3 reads CASSEGSEDTEAFF. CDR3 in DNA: TGTGCCAGCAGTGAAGGCAGCGAGGACACTGAAGCTTTCTTT.

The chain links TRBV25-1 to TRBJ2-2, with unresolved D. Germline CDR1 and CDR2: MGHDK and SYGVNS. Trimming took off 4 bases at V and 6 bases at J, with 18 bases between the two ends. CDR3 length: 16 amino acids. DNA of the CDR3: TGTGCCAGCAGTGGGGCTTACGACCCGAGCCCCGGGGAGCTGTTTTTT. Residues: CASSGAYDPSPGELFF.

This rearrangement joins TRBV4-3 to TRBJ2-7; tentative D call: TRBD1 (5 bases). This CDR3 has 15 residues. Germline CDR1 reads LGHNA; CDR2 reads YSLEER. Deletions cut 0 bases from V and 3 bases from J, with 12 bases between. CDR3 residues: CASSQDQGLGYEQYF. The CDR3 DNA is TGCGCCAGCAGCCAAGATCAGGGTTTGGGCTACGAGCAGTACTTC.

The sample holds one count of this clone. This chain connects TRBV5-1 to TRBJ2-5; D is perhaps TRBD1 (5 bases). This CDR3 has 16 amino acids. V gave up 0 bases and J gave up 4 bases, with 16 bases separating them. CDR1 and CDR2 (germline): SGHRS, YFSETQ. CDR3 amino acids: CASSLVAGMVVETQYF. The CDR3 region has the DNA TGCGCCAGCAGCTTGGTGGCAGGGATGGTTGTAGAGACCCAGTACTTC. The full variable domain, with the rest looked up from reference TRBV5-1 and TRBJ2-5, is KAGVTQTPRYLIKTRGQQVTLSCSPISGHRSVSWYQQTPGQGLQFLFEYFSETQRNKGNFPGRFSGRQFSNSRSEMNVSTLELGDSALYLCASSLVAGMVVETQYFGPGTRLLVL.

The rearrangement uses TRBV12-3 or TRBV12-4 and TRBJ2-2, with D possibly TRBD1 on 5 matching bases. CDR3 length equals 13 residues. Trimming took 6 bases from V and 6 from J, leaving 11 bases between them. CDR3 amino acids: CASSQAGPGELFF. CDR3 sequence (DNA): TGTGCCAGCAGCCAAGCAGGGCCCGGGGAGCTGTTTTTT.

CDR3 sequence reads: CASSPVSAPTEQYF. The DNA for the CDR3 is TGTGCCAGCAGCCCAGTCTCGGCACCGACCGAGCAGTACTTC. The chain recombines TRBV3-1 (or the pseudogene TRBV3-2) with TRBJ2-7; D is undetermined. The CDR3 is 14 amino acids. Germline values: CDR1 LGHDT, CDR2 YNNKEL (reference sequence). V lost 4 bases, J lost 6 bases, and 16 bases lay in between.

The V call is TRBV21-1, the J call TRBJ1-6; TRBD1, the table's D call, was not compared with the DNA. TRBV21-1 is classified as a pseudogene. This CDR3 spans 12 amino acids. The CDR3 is CASSPGQAPLHF. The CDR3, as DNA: TGTGCCAGCAGCCCCGGACAGGCACCCCTCCACTTT.

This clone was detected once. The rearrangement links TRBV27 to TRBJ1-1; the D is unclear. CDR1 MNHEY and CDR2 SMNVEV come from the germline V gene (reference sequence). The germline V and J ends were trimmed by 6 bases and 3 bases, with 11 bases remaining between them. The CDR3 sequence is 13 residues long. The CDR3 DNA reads TGTGCCAGCAGCCGTATGTGGGACACTGAAGCTTTCTTT. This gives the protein CASSRMWDTEAFF.

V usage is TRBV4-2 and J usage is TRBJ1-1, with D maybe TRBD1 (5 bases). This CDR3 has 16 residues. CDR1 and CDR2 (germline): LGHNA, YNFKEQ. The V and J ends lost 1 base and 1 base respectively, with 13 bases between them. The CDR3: CASSQASRGANTEAFF. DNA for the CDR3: TGTGCCAGCAGCCAAGCTTCTAGAGGGGCGAACACTGAAGCTTTCTTT.

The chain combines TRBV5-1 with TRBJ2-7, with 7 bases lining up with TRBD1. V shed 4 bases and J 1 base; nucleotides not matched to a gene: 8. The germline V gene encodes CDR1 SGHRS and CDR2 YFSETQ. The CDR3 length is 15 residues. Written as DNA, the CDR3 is TGCGCCAGCAGCCCGAGGGGGCAGCAGTCCTACGAGCAGTACTTC. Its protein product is CASSPRGQQSYEQYF.

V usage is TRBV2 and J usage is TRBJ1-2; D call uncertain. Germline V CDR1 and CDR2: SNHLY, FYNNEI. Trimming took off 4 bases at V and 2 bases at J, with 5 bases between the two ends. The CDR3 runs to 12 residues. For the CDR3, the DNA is TGTGCCAGCAGTGGGCTCAACTATGGCTACACCTTC. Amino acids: CASSGLNYGYTF.

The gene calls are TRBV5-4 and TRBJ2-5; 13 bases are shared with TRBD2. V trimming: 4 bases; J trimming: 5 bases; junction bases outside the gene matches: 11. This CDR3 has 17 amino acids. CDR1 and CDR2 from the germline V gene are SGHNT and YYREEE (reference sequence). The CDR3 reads CASSPGTSGVPRETQYF. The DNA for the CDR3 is TGTGCCAGCAGCCCCGGGACTAGCGGGGTCCCACGGGAGACCCAGTACTTC.

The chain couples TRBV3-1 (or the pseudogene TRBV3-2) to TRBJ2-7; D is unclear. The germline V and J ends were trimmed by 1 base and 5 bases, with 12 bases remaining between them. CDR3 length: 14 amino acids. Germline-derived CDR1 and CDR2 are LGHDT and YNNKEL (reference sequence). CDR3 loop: CASSQVRTDDEQYF. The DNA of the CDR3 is TGTGCCAGCAGCCAAGTCAGAACAGATGACGAGCAGTACTTC.

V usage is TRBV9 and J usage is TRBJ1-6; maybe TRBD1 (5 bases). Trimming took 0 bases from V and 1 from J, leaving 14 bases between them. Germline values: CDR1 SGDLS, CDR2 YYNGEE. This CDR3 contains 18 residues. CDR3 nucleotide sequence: TGTGCCAGCAGCGTAGGGGACGACTTCCTGTCCTATAATTCACCCCTCCACTTT. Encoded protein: CASSVGDDFLSYNSPLHF.

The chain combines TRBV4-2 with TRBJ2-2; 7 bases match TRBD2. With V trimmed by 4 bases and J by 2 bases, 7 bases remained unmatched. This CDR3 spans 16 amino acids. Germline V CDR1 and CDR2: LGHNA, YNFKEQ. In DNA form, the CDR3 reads TGTGCCAGCAGCCCCCGGCTAGCGGACAACACCGGGGAGCTGTTTTTT. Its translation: CASSPRLADNTGELFF.

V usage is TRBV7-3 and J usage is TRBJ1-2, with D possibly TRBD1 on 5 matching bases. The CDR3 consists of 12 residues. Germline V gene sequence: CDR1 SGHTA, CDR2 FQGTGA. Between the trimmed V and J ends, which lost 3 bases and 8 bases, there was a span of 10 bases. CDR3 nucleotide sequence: TGTGCCAGCAGCTTCGAGGGGAGAGGCTACACCTTC. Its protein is CASSFEGRGYTF.

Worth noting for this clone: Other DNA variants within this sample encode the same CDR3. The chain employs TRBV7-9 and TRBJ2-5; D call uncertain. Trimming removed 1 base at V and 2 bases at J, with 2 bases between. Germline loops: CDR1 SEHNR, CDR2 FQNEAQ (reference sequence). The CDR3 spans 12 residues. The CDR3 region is CASSLDQETQYF. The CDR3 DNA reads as TGTGCCAGCAGCTTAGATCAAGAGACCCAGTACTTC.

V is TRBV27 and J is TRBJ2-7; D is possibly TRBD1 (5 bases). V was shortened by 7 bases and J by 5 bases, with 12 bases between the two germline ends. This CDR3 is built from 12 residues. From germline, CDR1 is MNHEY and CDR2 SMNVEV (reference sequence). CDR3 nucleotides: TGTGCCAGCAAAAACAGGCTAGACGAGCAGTACTTC. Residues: CASKNRLDEQYF.

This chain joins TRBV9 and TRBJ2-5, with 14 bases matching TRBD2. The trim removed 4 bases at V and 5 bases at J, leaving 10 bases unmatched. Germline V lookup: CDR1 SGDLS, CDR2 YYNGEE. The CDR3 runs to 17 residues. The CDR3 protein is CASSSRLAGGALETQYF. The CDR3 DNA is TGTGCCAGCAGCTCCCGACTAGCGGGGGGGGCTTTGGAGACCCAGTACTTC.

The CDR3 here is CASSQPWEGNTEAFF. CDR3 nucleotides: TGCGCCAGCAGCCAGCCCTGGGAAGGGAACACTGAAGCTTTCTTT. J is TRBJ1-1 and V is TRBV4-1; D gene ambiguous. The V and J ends lost 3 bases and 1 base respectively, with 12 bases between them. The V gene's germline CDR1 is MGHRA and CDR2 YSYEKL. This CDR3 is 15 amino acids long.

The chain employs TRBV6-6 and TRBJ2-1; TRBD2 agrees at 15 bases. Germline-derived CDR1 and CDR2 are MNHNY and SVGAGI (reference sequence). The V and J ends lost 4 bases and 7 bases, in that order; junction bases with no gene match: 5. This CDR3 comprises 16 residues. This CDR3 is CASSFGLAGGLNEQFF. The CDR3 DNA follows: TGTGCCAGCAGTTTTGGACTAGCGGGGGGGTTAAATGAGCAGTTCTTC.

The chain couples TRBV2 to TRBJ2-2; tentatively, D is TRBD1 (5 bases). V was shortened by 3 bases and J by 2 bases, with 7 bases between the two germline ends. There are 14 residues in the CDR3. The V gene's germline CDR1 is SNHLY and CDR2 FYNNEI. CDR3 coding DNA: TGTGCCAGCAGTGACCAGGGTAACACCGGGGAGCTGTTTTTT. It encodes CASSDQGNTGELFF.

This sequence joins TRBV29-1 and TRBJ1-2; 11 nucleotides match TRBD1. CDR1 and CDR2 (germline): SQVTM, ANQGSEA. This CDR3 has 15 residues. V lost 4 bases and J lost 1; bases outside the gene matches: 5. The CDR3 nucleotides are TGCAGCGTTGTCTTGGGACAGGGGGTTAACTATGGCTACACCTTC. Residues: CSVVLGQGVNYGYTF.

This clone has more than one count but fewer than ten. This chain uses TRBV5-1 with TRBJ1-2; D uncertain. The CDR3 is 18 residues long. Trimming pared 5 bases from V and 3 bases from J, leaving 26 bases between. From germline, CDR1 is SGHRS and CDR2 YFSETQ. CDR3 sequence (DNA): TGCGCCAGCAGATTCCTGCCTGGGGAGGCGTCCGCCGACTATGGCTACACCTTC. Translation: CASRFLPGEASADYGYTF.

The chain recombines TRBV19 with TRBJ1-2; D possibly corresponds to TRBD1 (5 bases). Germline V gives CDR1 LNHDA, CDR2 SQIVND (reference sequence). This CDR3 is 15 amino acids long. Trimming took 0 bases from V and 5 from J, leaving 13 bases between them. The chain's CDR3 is CASSIEIGGVYGYTF. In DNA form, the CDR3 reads TGTGCCAGTAGTATAGAAATTGGGGGTGTTTATGGCTACACCTTC. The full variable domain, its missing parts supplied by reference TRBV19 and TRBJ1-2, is DGGITQSPKYLFRKEGQNVTLSCEQNLNHDAMYWYRQDPGQGLRLIYYSQIVNDFQKGDIAEGYSVSREKKESFPLTVTSAQKNPTAFYLCASSIEIGGVYGYTFGSGTRLTVV.

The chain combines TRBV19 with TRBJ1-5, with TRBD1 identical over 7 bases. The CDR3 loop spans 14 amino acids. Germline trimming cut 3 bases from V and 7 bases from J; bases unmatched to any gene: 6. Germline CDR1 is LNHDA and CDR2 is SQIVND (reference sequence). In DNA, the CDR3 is TGTGCCAGTAGTATCAGCCAGGGGGTACAGCCCCAGCATTTT. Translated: CASSISQGVQPQHF.

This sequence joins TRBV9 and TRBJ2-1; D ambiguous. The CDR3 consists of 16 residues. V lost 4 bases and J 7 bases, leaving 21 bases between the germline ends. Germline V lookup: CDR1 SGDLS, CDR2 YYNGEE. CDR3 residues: CASSLFGQNRWNEQFF. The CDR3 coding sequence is TGTGCCAGCAGCCTTTTTGGGCAGAATAGATGGAATGAGCAGTTCTTC.